This paragraph reports one T cell receptor beta chain. Its antigen remains undetermined. Base quality data are lacking; no much larger clone is found one base away. Libraries were constructed by RT-PCR. Sequencing instrument: Illumina HiSeq 2500. Clones were called with MiXCR by TCRdb after fastp trimmed the public reads at Q25, and only in-frame beta chains were retained. Under each unique CDR3 protein, matching rows form one entry showing the most common genes and DNA. The table for this sample lists fewer than 35,000 distinct CDR3 sequences; more than 50% of them were counted only once. The ten largest clonotypes hold more than 3.5% of the sample. These data belong to a study of yellow fever vaccine responses in identical twins (dated 2018 in TCRdb). Notes on the research overall: The study precisely tracked vaccine-responding T cell clones in identical twins.

Reading the germline V gene gives CDR1 MNHEY and CDR2 SVGEGT. Including cysteine and phenylalanine, the CDR3 has 16 amino acids. Kept here is only the CDR3 DNA, which spans 48 bases and is read in frame from base 1. V loses 2 bases, J loses 1 base, and the germline ends lie 14 bases apart. Study-level results and caveats: According to the authors, in identical twins the way T cells responded to vaccination appeared partly convergent and partly personalized.

The TCR sequence derives from a woman between 18 and 29 years old who received the yellow fever vaccine. Donor details come from another sample of the same person, matched by shared clones. Sequencing used T cells from blood (PBMCs), unsorted or a sorted subset (not recorded which), obtained before or after yellow fever vaccination (not recorded which). The chain links TRBV6-2 or TRBV6-3 with TRBJ2-5; the D gene is perhaps TRBD1, on 6 matching bases. The CDR3 protein sequence reads: CASSYGAGVLQETQYF. The DNA is TGTGCCAGCAGTTACGGGGCAGGGGTGCTCCAAGAGACCCAGTACTTC.